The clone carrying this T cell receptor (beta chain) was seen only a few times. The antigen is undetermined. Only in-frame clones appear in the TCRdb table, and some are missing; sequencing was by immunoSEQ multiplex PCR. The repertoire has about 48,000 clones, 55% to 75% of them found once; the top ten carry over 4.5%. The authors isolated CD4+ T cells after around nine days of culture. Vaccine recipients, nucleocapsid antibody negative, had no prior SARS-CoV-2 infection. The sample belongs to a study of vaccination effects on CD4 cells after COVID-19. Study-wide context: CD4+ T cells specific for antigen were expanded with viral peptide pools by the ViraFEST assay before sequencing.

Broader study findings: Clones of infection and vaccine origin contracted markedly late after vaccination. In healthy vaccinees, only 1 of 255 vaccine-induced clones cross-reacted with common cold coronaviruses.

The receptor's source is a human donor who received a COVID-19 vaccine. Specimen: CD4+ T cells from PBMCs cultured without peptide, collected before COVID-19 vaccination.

The CDR3 nucleotides are TGTGCCAGCATGCGGGACGGATCCTACGAGCAGTACTTC. Translation gives CASMRDGSYEQYF. The chain recombines TRBV6-5 with TRBJ2-7; maybe TRBD2 (6 bases). Germline V gene lookup returns CDR1 MNHEY and CDR2 SVGAGI. Trimming took off 7 bases at V and 1 base at J, with 11 bases between the two ends. The CDR3 contains 13 residues.